The 11 T cell receptor beta chains listed next were all sequenced from one sample in a study of beta chain features in type 1 diabetes. The whole isolated RNA underwent reverse transcription, so sequencing captured expressed TCRB transcripts. The protocol was immunoSEQ multiplex PCR, while the TCRdb copy is restricted to in-frame clones and leaves out a portion. Of 430,000 or so clones listed, over 9.5% are singletons. Material: naive CD4+ T cells from blood. All receptors derive from a young woman in good health.

This clone was observed a handful of times. V is TRBV14 and J is TRBJ2-3; D ambiguous. This CDR3 comprises 13 residues. Germline lookup yields CDR1 SGHDN and CDR2 FVKESK. Trimming stripped 3 bases from V and 2 bases from J, with 6 bases between. The CDR3: CASSHRFTDTQYF. As DNA, the CDR3 is TGTGCCAGCAGCCATCGTTTCACAGATACGCAGTATTTT. The complete variable domain, with remaining parts taken from reference TRBV14 and TRBJ2-3, reads EAGVTQFPSHSVIEKGQTVTLRCDPISGHDNLYWYRRVMGKEIKFLLHFVKESKQDESGMPNNRFLAERTGGTYSTLKVQPAELEDSGVYFCASSHRFTDTQYFGPGTRLTVL.

This chain uses TRBV7-9 with TRBJ2-5; D is ambiguous. The CDR3 covers 15 residues. Germline CDR1 is SEHNR and CDR2 is FQNEAQ (reference sequence). Trimming cost V 3 bases and J 2 bases, with 13 bases left between them. CDR3 coding DNA: TGTGCCAGCAGCTTGGCGATGGGGATTCAAGAGACCCAGTACTTC. It translates to CASSLAMGIQETQYF.

The DNA for the CDR3 is TGTGCCAGCAGCCCCGGGGGTCAGGAAGATACGCAGTATTTT. This sequence encodes CASSPGGQEDTQYF. The chain employs TRBV9 and TRBJ2-3; D is possibly TRBD2 (6 bases). V was clipped by 4 bases and J by 5 bases, with 14 bases between them. CDR1 is SGDLS, CDR2 YYNGEE, per germline. The CDR3 has 14 residues.

This clone appeared a few times. The chain couples TRBV9 to TRBJ2-5; TRBD2 might be the D (5 bases). Trimming cost V 0 bases and J 1 base, with 13 bases left between them. The CDR3 runs to 16 residues. CDR1 and CDR2 (germline): SGDLS, YYNGEE. CDR3 in amino acids: CASSVGYGVGQETQYF. CDR3 in DNA: TGTGCCAGCAGCGTAGGGTACGGGGTGGGCCAAGAGACCCAGTACTTC. Full variable domain (remainder filled in from reference TRBV9 and TRBJ2-5): DSGVTQTPKHLITATGQRVTLRCSPRSGDLSVYWYQQSLDQGLQFLIQYYNGEERAKGNILERFSAQQFPDLHSELNLSSLELGDSALYFCASSVGYGVGQETQYFGPGTRLLVL.

The chain has TRBV6-1 and TRBJ2-1; TRBD2 matches at 7 bases. This CDR3 is built from 18 residues. Germline-derived CDR1 and CDR2 are MNHNS and SASEGT. Germline trimming cut 4 bases from V and 0 bases from J; bases unmatched to any gene: 12. The DNA for the CDR3 is TGTGCCAGCAGTGGCAATAGACCTAGCGGACGCTCCTACAATGAGCAGTTCTTC. Translation: CASSGNRPSGRSYNEQFF.

The chain recombines TRBV9 with TRBJ2-3; D not resolved. V shed 3 bases and J shed 6 bases, with 11 bases lying between them. CDR3 length: 13 residues. Germline V gives CDR1 SGDLS, CDR2 YYNGEE. The CDR3, as DNA: TGTGCCAGCAGCGCCCATAGCCCGGATACGCAGTATTTT. Its protein product is CASSAHSPDTQYF. The full variable domain, completed using reference TRBV9 and TRBJ2-3, is DSGVTQTPKHLITATGQRVTLRCSPRSGDLSVYWYQQSLDQGLQFLIQYYNGEERAKGNILERFSAQQFPDLHSELNLSSLELGDSALYFCASSAHSPDTQYFGPGTRLTVL.

The chain is built from TRBV23-1 and TRBJ1-1; 8 nucleotides line up with TRBD1. TRBV23-1 is an ORF for which the function is uncertain. V was clipped by 6 bases and J by 3 bases; unmatched bases: 9. The CDR3 covers 15 residues. CDR3 DNA: TGCGCCAGCAGGAATCCCCAGGGGGCCGACACTGAAGCTTTCTTT. It encodes CASRNPQGADTEAFF.

The chain links TRBV4-1 to TRBJ1-2, with 8 nucleotides matching TRBD1. The CDR3 consists of 15 residues. Germline V gives CDR1 MGHRA, CDR2 YSYEKL. Losses at the gene ends were 3 bases for V and 5 bases for J; bases not matched to a gene: 8. In DNA form, the CDR3 reads TGCGCCAGCAGCCATCAGCAGACAGGGGTTTATGGCTACACCTTC. Its protein product is CASSHQQTGVYGYTF.

CDR3 region: CASRGVVTDTQYF. The CDR3 nucleotides are TGCGCCAGCAGAGGCGTAGTGACAGATACGCAGTATTTT. The chain couples TRBV5-1 to TRBJ2-3; D is uncertain. Trimming removed 5 bases from V and 3 bases from J, with 10 bases in between. CDR1 SGHRS and CDR2 YFSETQ come from the germline V gene. The CDR3 totals 13 residues.

This clone was seen a handful of times. This chain connects TRBV28 to TRBJ2-7; D call uncertain. The V end was cut by 3 bases, the J end by 2 bases, with 8 bases between. This CDR3 region has 13 residues. CDR1 and CDR2 (germline): MDHEN, SYDVKM. In DNA, the CDR3 is TGTGCCAGCAGTTTGGCAGGACCCTACGAGCAGTACGTC. It codes for CASSLAGPYEQYV.

The CDR3 sequence: CASSVAGAPHNEQFF. The CDR3, as DNA: TGTGCCAGCAGCGTAGCGGGAGCGCCCCACAATGAGCAGTTCTTC. The chain employs TRBV9 and TRBJ2-1, with D possibly matching TRBD2 (6 bases). CDR1 and CDR2 from the germline V gene are SGDLS and YYNGEE. The V end lost 0 bases, the J end lost 5 bases, and 12 bases lay between the germline ends. The CDR3 totals 15 residues.